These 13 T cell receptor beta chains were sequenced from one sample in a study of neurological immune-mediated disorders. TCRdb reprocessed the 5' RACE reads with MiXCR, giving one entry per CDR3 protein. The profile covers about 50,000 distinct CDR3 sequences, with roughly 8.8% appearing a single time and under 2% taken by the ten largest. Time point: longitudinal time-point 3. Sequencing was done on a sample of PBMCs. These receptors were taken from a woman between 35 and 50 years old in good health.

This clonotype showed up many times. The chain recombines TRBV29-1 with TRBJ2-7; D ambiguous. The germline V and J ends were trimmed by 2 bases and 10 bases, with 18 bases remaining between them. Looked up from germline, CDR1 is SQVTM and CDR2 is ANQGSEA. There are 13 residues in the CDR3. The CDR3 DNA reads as TGCAGCGTTGAACCCTCGGAGACCTTAAATCAGTACTTC. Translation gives CSVEPSETLNQYF.

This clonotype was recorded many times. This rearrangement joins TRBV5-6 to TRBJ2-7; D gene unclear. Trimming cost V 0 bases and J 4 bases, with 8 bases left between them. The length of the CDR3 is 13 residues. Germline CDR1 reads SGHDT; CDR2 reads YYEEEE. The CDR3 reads CASSLAYGYEQYF. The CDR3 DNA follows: TGTGCCAGCAGCTTGGCGTATGGTTACGAGCAGTACTTC.

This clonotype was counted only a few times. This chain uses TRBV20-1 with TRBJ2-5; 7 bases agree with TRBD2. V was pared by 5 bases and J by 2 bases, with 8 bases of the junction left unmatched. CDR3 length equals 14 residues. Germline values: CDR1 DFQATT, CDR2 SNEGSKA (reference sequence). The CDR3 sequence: CSAVGTNSQETQYF. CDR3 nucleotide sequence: TGCAGTGCTGTAGGGACTAACTCTCAAGAGACCCAGTACTTC.

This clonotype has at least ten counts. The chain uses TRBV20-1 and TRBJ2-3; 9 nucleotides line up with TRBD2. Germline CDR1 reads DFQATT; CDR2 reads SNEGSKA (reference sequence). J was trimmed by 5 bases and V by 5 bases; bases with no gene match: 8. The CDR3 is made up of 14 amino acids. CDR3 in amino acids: CSAAGGPQRDTQYF. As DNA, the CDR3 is TGCAGTGCTGCGGGGGGGCCTCAGCGAGATACGCAGTATTTT.

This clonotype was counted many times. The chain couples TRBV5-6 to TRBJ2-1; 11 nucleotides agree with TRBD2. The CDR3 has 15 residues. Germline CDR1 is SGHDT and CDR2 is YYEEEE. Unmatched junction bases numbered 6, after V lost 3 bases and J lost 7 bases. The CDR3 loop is CASSSLAGGRNEQFF. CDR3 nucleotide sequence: TGTGCCAGCAGCTCTCTAGCGGGAGGAAGGAATGAGCAGTTCTTC.

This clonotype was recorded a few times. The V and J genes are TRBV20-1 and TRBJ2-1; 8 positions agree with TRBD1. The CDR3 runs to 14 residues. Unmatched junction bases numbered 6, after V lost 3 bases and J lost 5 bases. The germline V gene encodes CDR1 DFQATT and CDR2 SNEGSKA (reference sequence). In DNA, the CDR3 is TGCAGTGCTAGTGGGGGACAGGTCAACAATGAGCAGTTCTTC. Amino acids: CSASGGQVNNEQFF.

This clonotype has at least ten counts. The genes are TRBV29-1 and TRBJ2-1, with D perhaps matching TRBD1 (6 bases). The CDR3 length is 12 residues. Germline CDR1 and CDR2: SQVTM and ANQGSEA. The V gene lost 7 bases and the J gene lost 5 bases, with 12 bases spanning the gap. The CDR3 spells CSGGQIDNEQFF. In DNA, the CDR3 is TGCAGCGGTGGACAGATAGACAATGAGCAGTTCTTC.

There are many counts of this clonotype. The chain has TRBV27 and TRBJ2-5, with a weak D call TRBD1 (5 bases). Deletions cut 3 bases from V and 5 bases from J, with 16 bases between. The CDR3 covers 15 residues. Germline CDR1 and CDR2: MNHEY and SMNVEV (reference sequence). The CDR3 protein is CASSFVGAVGETQYF. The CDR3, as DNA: TGTGCCAGCAGTTTCGTAGGGGCGGTTGGGGAGACCCAGTACTTC.

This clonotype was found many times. The CDR3 protein is CSVDTEQGIKTQYF. DNA for the CDR3: TGCAGCGTTGATACGGAACAGGGGATAAAGACCCAGTACTTC. V is TRBV29-1 and J is TRBJ2-5, with 7 bases fitting TRBD1. J was trimmed by 6 bases and V by 3 bases; bases with no gene match: 10. The CDR3 length is 14 residues. The germline V gene encodes CDR1 SQVTM and CDR2 ANQGSEA.

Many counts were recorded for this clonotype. CDR3 DNA sequence: TGCAGTGCTAGGTCCCAGGCGGATCAGCCCCAGCATTTT. Translating gives CSARSQADQPQHF. The chain recombines TRBV20-1 with TRBJ1-5; D uncertain. CDR1 is DFQATT and CDR2 is SNEGSKA in the germline V gene (reference sequence). V lost 3 bases and J 5 bases, leaving 11 bases between the germline ends. The CDR3 contains 13 residues.

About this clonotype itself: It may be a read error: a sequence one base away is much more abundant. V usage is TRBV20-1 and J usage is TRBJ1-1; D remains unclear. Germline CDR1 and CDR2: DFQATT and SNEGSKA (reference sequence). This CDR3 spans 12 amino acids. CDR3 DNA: TGCATTGCTAGATATGGGAACACTGAAGCTTTCTTT. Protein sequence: CIARYGNTEAFF.

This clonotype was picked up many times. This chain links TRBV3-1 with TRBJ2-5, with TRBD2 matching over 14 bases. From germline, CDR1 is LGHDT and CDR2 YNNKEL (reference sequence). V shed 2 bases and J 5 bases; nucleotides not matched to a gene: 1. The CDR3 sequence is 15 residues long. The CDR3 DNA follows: TGTGCCAGCAGCCAATGGACTAGCGGGGGGGAGACCCAGTACTTC. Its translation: CASSQWTSGGETQYF.

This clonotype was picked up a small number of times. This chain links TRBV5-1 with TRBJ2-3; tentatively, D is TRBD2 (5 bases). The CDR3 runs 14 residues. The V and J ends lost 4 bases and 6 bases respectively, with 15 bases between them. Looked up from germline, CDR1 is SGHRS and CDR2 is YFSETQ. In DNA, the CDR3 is TGCGCCAGCAGCGGGAGCGAGCGTCATGATACGCAGTATTTT. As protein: CASSGSERHDTQYF.